Sequencing of this T cell receptor beta chain was carried out in a study of neurological immune-mediated disorders. Overall study findings and caveats: TCR-beta repertoires seemed private in all groups, with no expanded CDR3 amino acid sequences shared. Multiple sclerosis patients had less TCR clonal expansion than even healthy controls, unlike HTLV-1-associated myelopathy.

The CDR3 covers 12 residues. V lost 3 bases, J lost 2 bases, and 3 bases lay in between. In germline, CDR1 is LGHDT, CDR2 YNNKEL (reference sequence). Using its own MiXCR run on the 5' RACE reads, TCRdb lists one record per CDR3 protein. The sample has roughly 56,000 distinct CDR3 sequences, approximately 10% seen once. Ten or more counts support this clonotype. What it recognizes is unknown. What was sequenced was PBMCs. This clonotype originated in a man in his fifties or sixties in good health. The J gene is TRBJ2-3, the V gene TRBV3-1; no clear D. For the CDR3, the DNA is TGTGCCAGCAGCCACTCCACAGATACGCAGTATTTT. This gives the protein CASSHSTDTQYF.